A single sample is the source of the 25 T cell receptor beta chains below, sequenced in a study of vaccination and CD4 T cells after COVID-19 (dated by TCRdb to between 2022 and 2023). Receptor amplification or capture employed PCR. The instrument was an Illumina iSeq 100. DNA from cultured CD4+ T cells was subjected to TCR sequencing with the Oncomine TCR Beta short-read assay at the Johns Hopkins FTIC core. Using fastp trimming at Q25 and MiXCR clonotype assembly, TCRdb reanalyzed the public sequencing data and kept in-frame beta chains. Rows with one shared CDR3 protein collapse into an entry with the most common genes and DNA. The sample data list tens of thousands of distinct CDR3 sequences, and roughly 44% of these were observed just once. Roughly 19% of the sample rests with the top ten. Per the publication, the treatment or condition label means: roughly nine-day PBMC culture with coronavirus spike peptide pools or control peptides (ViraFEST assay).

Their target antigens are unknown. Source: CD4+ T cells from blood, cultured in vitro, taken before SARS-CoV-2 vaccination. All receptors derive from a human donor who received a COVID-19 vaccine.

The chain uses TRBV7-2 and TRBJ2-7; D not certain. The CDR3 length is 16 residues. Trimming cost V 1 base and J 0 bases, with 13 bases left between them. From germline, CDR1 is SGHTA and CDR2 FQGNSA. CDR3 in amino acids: CASSLEPHTTSYEQYF. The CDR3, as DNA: TGTGCCAGCAGCTTAGAACCCCATACAACCTCCTACGAGCAGTACTTC.

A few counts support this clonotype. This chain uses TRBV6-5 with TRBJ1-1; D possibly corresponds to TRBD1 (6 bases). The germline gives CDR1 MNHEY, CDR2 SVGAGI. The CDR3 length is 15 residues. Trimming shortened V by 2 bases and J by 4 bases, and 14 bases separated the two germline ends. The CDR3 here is CASSYPGGGGTEAFF. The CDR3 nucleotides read TGTGCCAGCAGTTACCCCGGGGGAGGGGGCACTGAAGCTTTCTTT.

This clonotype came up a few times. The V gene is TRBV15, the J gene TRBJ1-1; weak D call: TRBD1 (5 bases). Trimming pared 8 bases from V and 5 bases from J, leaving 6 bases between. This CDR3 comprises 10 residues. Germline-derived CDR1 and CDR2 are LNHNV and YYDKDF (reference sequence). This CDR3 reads CATGGTEAFF. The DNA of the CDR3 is TGTGCCACCGGGGGAACTGAAGCTTTCTTT.

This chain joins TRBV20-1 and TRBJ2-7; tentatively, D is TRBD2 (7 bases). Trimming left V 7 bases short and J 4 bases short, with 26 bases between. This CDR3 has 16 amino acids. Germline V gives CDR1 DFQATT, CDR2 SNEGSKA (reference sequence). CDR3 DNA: TGCAGTGTAGGGGGACTAATAAAAGGTGGACGTTACGAGCAGTACTTC. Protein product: CSVGGLIKGGRYEQYF.

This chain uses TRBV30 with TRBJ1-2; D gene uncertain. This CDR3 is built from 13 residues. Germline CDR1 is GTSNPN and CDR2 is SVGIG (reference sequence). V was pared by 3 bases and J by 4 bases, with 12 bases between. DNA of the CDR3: TGTGCCTGGAGGAGGGTTCGGGTCTATGGCTACACCTTC. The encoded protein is CAWRRVRVYGYTF.

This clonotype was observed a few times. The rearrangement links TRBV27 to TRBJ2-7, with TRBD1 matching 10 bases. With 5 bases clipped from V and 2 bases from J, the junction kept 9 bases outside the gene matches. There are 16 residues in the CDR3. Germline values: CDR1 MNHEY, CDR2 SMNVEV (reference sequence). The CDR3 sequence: CASSLASGTGAYEQYF. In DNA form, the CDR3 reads TGTGCCAGCAGTCTAGCCTCCGGGACAGGGGCCTACGAGCAGTACTTC.

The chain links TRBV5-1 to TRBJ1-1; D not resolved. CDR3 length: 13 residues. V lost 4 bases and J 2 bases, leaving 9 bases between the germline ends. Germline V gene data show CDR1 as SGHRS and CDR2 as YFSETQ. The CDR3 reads CASSEGSNTEAFF. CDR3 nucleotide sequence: TGCGCCAGCAGCGAGGGAAGCAACACTGAAGCTTTCTTT.

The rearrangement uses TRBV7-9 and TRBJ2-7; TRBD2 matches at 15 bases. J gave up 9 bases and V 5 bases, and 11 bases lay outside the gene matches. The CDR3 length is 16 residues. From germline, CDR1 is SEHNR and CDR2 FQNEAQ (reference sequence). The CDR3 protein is CASSPLGTSGGRGQYF. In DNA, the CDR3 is TGTGCCAGCAGCCCACTCGGGACTAGCGGGGGGCGGGGGCAGTACTTC.

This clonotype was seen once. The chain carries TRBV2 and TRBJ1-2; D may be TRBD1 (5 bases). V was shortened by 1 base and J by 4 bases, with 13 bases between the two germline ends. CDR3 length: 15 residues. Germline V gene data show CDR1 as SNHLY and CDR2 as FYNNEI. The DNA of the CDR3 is TGTGCCAGCAGTGAAGGTTCCGGGACCGTCTATGGCTACACCTTC. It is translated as CASSEGSGTVYGYTF.

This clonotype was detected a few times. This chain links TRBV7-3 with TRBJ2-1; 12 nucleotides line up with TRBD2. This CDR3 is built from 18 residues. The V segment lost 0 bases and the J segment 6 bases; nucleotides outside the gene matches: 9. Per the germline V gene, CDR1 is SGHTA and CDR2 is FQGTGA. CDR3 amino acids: CASSLTGASGGGPNEQFF. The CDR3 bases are TGTGCCAGCAGCTTAACGGGGGCTAGCGGGGGGGGCCCCAATGAGCAGTTCTTC.

CDR3: CASRPRGLDTGELFF. DNA for the CDR3: TGCGCCAGCAGACCCAGGGGGCTGGACACCGGGGAGCTGTTTTTT. The chain links TRBV10-1 to TRBJ2-2; 8 bases line up with TRBD1. The CDR3 totals 15 residues. Germline trimming cut 6 bases from V and 3 bases from J; bases unmatched to any gene: 6. Per the germline V gene, CDR1 is WNHNN and CDR2 is SYGVQD (reference sequence).

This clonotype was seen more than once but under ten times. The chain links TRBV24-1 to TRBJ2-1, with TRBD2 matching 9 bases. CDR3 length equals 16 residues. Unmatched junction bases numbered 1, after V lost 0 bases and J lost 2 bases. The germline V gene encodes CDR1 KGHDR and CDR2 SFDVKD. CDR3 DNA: TGTGCCACCAGTGATTTGGGCGGGGGGGCCTACAATGAGCAGTTCTTC. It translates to CATSDLGGGAYNEQFF.

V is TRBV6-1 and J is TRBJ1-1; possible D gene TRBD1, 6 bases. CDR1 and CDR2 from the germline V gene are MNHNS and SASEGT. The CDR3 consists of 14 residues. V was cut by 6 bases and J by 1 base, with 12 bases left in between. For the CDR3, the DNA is TGTGCCAGCAGGCGGGGGCAGGAGAACACTGAAGCTTTCTTT. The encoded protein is CASRRGQENTEAFF.

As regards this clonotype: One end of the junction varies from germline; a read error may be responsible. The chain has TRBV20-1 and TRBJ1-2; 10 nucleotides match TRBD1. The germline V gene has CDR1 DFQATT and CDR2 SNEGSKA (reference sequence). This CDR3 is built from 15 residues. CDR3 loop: CSARPRGQGNYSYTF. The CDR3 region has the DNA TGCAGTGCTAGACCACGGGGACAGGGGAACTATAGCTACACCTTC.

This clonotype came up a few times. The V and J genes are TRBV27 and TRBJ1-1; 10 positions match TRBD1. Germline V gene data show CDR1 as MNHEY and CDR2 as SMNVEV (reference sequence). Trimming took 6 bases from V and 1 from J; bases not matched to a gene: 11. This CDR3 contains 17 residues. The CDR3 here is CASSLTGGEVRNTEAFF. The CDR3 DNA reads TGTGCCAGCAGCCTGACAGGGGGCGAGGTTCGGAACACTGAAGCTTTCTTT.

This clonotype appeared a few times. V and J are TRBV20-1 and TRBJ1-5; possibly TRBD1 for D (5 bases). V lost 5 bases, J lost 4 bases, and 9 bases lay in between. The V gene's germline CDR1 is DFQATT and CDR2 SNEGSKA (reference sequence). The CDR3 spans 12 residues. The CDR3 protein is CSAGGTNQPQHF. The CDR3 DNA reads TGCAGTGCTGGCGGGACTAATCAGCCCCAGCATTTT.

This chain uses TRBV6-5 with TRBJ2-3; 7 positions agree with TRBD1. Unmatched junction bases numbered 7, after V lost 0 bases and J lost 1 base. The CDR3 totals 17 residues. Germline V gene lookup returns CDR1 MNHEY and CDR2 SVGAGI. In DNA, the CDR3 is TGTGCCAGCAGTTACTCGGGCTCCGGGACAGGCACAGATACGCAGTATTTT. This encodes CASSYSGSGTGTDTQYF.

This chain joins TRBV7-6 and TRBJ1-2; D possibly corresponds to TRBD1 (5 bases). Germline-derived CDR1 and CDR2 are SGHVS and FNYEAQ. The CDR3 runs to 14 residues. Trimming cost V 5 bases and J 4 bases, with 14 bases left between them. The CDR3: CASSAVGVGYGYTF. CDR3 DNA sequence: TGTGCCAGCAGCGCCGTGGGGGTTGGCTATGGCTACACCTTC.

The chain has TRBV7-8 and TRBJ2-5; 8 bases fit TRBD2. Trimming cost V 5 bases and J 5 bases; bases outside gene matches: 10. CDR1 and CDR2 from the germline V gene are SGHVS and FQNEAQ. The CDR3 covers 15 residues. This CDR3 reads CASSLTSGPWETQYF. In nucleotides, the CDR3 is TGTGCCAGCAGCCTCACTAGCGGACCCTGGGAGACCCAGTACTTC.

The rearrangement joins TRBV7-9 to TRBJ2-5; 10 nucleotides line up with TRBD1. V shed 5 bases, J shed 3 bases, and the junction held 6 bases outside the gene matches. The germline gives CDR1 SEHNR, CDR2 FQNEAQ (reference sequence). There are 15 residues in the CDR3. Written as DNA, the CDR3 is TGTGCCAGCAGCCCCGGACAGGGGGGGAAAGAGACCCAGTACTTC. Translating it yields CASSPGQGGKETQYF.

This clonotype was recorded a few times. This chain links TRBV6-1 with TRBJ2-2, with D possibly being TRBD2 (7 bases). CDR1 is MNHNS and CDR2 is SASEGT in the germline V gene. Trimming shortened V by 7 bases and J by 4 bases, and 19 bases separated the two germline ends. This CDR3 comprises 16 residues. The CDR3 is CASTRGGGLGTGELFF. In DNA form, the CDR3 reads TGTGCCAGCACTAGGGGGGGGGGGCTAGGCACCGGGGAGCTGTTTTTT.

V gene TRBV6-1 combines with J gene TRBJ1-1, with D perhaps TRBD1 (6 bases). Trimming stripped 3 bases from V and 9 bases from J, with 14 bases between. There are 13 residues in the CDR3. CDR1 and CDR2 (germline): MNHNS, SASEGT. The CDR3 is CASSEREDRKAFF. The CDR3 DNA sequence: TGTGCCAGCAGTGAGCGGGAGGACAGAAAAGCTTTCTTT.

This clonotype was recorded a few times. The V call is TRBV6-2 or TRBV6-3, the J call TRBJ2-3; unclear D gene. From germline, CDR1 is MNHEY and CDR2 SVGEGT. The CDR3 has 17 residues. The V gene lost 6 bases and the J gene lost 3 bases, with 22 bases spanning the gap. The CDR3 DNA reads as TGTGCCAGCAGCTCGAATCTGGGAACCCCCGGGACAGATACGCAGTATTTT. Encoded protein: CASSSNLGTPGTDTQYF.

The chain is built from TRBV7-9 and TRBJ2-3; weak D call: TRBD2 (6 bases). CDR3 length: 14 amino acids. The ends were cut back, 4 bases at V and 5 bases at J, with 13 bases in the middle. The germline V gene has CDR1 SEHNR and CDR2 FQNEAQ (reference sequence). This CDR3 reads CASSSLLAGDTQYF. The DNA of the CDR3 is TGTGCCAGCAGCTCCCTACTAGCCGGAGATACGCAGTATTTT. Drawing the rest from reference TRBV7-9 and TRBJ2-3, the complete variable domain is DTGVSQNPRHKITKRGQNVTFRCDPISEHNRLYWYRQTLGQGPEFLTYFQNEAQLEKSRLLSDRFSAERPKGSFSTLEIQRTEQGDSAMYLCASSSLLAGDTQYFGPGTRLTVL.

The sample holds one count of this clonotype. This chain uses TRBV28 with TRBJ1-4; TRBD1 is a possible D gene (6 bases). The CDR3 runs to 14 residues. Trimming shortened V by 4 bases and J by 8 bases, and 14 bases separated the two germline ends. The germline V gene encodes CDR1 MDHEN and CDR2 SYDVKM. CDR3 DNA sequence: TGTGCCAGCAGTTCTCAAGGTGGACAGGAAAAACTGTTTTTT. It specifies CASSSQGGQEKLFF.